This T cell receptor beta chain originates from a study of T cell changes during pregnancy in multiple sclerosis. This CDR3 contains 16 residues. CDR1 is SGHRS, CDR2 YFSETQ, per germline. Trimming removed 4 bases from V and 1 base from J; junction bases left unmatched: 6. Generated by immunoSEQ multiplex PCR, the TCRdb table keeps only in-frame clones and is missing some. The profile covers tens of thousands of clones, with 90% appearing a single time and 5% to 6.5% taken by the ten largest. The specimen comprised peripheral blood, sampled in the third trimester of pregnancy. The receptor was isolated from a female donor in good health, enrolled as a control in a pregnancy study. The chain combines TRBV5-1 with TRBJ2-7, with 12 bases that match TRBD1. The CDR3 is CASSPGQGAVSYEQYF. The CDR3 nucleotides read TGCGCCAGCAGCCCGGGACAGGGGGCAGTATCCTACGAGCAGTACTTC.